This T cell receptor beta chain was identified in a study of T cells after posttransplantation cyclophosphamide (TCRdb year 2016). For context, the study as a whole: Using TRB sequencing, the study followed how the T cell repertoire reconstituted after myeloablative bone marrow transplantation in which posttransplantation cyclophosphamide served as GVHD prophylaxis. Samples from about 32 PTCy-treated patients and 15 to 20 related bone marrow donors of those patients were subjected to antigen receptor sequencing. Blood from all 30 or so PTCy patients who had 1-year posttransplant specimens underwent TRB sequencing. Public TRB sequences were checked against a database of over 3,000 sequences associated with responses to pathogens, tumor antigens, self-antigens and alloantigens. Up to about 3 additional blood samples from 2 to 5.2 years after transplant were also TRB-sequenced in 3 patients, as was pretransplant blood from a handful of patients. Because TRA and TRB clonality correlated tightly in 8 to 10 samples, the subsequent TCR analyses were limited to TRB only.

The paper's findings and limits, for the study overall: Across the roughly 48 patients, TRB clonality was highly associated with recipient CMV seropositivity and CMV reactivation, and diversity with PTCy was similar to that in the CNI/methotrexate controls. The TRB repertoires of T cells infiltrating skin or the GI tract showed only limited overlap with the TRB repertoires found in blood. At 1-2 months, donor-recipient similarity was low but rose over the first year, and the later blood repertoires were often dominated by donor CD8+ memory clones.

Genomic DNA was used for TRB sequencing, which was performed with the immunoSEQ assay at survey resolution or with the hsTCRB kit. Concerning the study's data processing: Initial read processing used immunoSEQ software, and repertoire analyses used the LymphoSeq R package. Clonality was computed as 1 minus normalized Shannon entropy, and a Gini coefficient was also calculated for each TRB dataset. Phenotypes of unsorted samples were inferred by mapping TRB sequences from sorted subsets of the recipient or donor onto the same recipient's unsorted samples. TCRdb stores this immuneACCESS table with in-frame sequences only. Part of the clones is absent; in the studies checked, under half of the shortfall reflects unresolved V genes, and no reason is known for the rest. Clone size and the V and J calls come from that table; the DNA yielded D and trimming. The sample data list some 45,000 clones, and 90% of these were observed just once. 2.5% of the sample comes from the top ten.

A distance of 23 bases separates the germline ends of V and J, which lose 5 bases and 2 bases respectively. Sequences SGHRS (CDR1) and YFSETQ (CDR2) are obtained from the germline V gene. Measured from the cysteine to the phenylalanine, the CDR3 is 17 residues long. The DNA shown is the 51-base CDR3, in frame from base 1. The treatment or condition label on this specimen signifies: high-dose cyclophosphamide on days +3 and +4 as single-agent GVHD prophylaxis. PTCy patients received busulfan and fludarabine conditioning, a related or unrelated marrow graft, and cyclophosphamide on days +3 and +4. The PTCy-treated patients were enrolled in a prospective multi-institutional clinical trial. Mononuclear cells from peripheral blood and bone marrow were separated by Ficoll-Hypaque density centrifugation and then cryopreserved. On this clone itself: The antigen it binds to is not known. There are no base qualities to consult, and no much larger clone falls within one base.

Rearrangement joined TRBV5-1 to TRBJ2-7; TRBD1 is perhaps the D gene, given 5 matching bases. This specimen consisted of PBMCs, obtained about 64 days after allogeneic stem cell transplant with posttransplant cyclophosphamide. This clonotype was obtained from a male patient aged 55 to 69 who received an allogeneic stem cell transplant from a related donor and was CMV-positive. Donor T cells from the graft may be present among the T cells after a transplant. The sequence in DNA is TGCGCCAGCAGTTCTGCACCTGACAGCCAACGTCCCTACGAGCAGTACTTC. Translated, this gives CASSSAPDSQRPYEQYF.